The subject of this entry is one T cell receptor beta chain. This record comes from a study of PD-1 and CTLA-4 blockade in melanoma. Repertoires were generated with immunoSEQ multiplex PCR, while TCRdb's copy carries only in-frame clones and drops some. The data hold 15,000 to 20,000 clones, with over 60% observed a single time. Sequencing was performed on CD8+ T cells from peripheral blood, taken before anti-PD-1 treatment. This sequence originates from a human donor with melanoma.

Here the CDR3 DNA reads TGTGCCATCACGGGGGCAGGGGATTCCTACGAGCAGTACTTC. Translating gives CAITGAGDSYEQYF. The gene calls are TRBV10-3 and TRBJ2-7, with D possibly called TRBD1 or TRBD2 (6 bases each). With 7 bases removed from V and 1 base from J, the gap between germline ends came to 14 bases. Per the germline V gene, CDR1 is ENHRY and CDR2 is SYGVKD. This CDR3 is built from 14 residues.